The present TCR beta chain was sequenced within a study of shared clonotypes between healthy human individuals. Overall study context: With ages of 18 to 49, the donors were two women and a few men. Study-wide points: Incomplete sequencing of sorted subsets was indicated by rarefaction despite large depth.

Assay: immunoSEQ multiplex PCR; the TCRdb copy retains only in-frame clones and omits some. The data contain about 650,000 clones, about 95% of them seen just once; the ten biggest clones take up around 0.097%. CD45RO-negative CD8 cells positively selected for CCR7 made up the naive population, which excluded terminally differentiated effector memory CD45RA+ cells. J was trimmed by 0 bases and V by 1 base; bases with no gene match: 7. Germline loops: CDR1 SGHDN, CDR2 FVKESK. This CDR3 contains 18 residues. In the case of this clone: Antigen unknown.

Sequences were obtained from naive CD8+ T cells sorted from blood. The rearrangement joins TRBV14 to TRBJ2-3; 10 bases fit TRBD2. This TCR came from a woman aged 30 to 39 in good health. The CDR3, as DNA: TGTGCCAGCAGCCAAGGAGCTAGCGGGAGTTTAAGCACAGATACGCAGTATTTT. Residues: CASSQGASGSLSTDTQYF.